The 8 T cell receptor beta chains reported below all come from one sample, sequenced in a study of blood T cell repertoires in COVID-19. TCRdb's table, derived via immunoSEQ multiplex PCR, lists solely in-frame clones and lacks some. This sample yields about 52,000 clones, of which about four fifths are seen a single time; around a quarter belongs to the top ten. The material sequenced was peripheral blood. The receptors originated from a woman of 80 years or more with COVID-19, enrolled during active disease.

This clone was seen only a few times. The rearrangement links TRBV4-2 to TRBJ1-6; D remains unclear. CDR1 is LGHNA and CDR2 is YNFKEQ in the germline V gene. V lost 0 bases and J 0 bases, leaving 12 bases between the germline ends. The CDR3 is 18 residues long. CDR3 residues: CASSQDTLTSSYNSPLHF. In nucleotides, the CDR3 is TGTGCCAGCAGCCAAGATACGTTAACGAGCTCCTATAATTCACCCCTCCACTTT.

The rearrangement joins TRBV3-1 (or the pseudogene TRBV3-2) to TRBJ1-4; tentative D call: TRBD1 (5 bases). CDR1 LGHDT and CDR2 YNNKEL come from the germline V gene (reference sequence). The CDR3 sequence is 14 residues long. V was clipped by 4 bases and J by 8 bases, with 14 bases between them. The CDR3 coding sequence is TGTGCCAGCAGCCCCGGCGGGGGAGGGGAAAAACTGTTTTTT. As protein: CASSPGGGGEKLFF.

This clone was detected a few times. The rearrangement uses TRBV4-2 and TRBJ1-4, with a weak D call TRBD1 (5 bases). The CDR3 has 19 amino acids. Germline lookup yields CDR1 LGHNA and CDR2 YNFKEQ. V was clipped by 3 bases and J by 8 bases, with 28 bases between them. DNA of the CDR3: TGTGCCAGCAGCCAGGAAAACCCTTCAACCGGGATGCGGGGGGAAAAACTGTTTTTT. It encodes CASSQENPSTGMRGEKLFF.

This chain links TRBV28 with TRBJ2-3; perhaps TRBD2 as D (6 bases). The CDR3 spans 15 residues. The germline V gene has CDR1 MDHEN and CDR2 SYDVKM. Between the trimmed V and J ends, which lost 5 bases and 4 bases, there was a span of 16 bases. The CDR3 is CASSPGGASADTQYF. The CDR3 bases are TGTGCCAGCAGTCCCGGAGGGGCCAGCGCAGATACGCAGTATTTT. The whole variable domain, remainder taken from reference TRBV28 and TRBJ2-3, is DVKVTQSSRYLVKRTGEKVFLECVQDMDHENMFWYRQDPGLGLRLIYFSYDVKMKEKGDIPEGYSVSREKKERFSLILESASTNQTSMYLCASSPGGASADTQYFGPGTRLTVL.

The chain is built from TRBV7-2 and TRBJ2-5; a weak D match, TRBD2 (6 bases). Trimming took off 5 bases at V and 9 bases at J, with 16 bases between the two ends. The CDR3 is 13 amino acids. Germline loops: CDR1 SGHTA, CDR2 FQGNSA. This CDR3 is CASSAQRVGAQYF. DNA for the CDR3: TGTGCCAGCAGCGCCCAGCGGGTGGGGGCCCAGTACTTC.

The V call is TRBV3-1 (or the pseudogene TRBV3-2), the J call TRBJ2-7; 12 bases line up with TRBD2. Per the germline V gene, CDR1 is LGHDT and CDR2 is YNNKEL (reference sequence). With 7 bases clipped from V and 6 bases from J, the junction kept 7 bases outside the gene matches. This CDR3 has 14 residues. This chain's CDR3 is CASTLAGGPSEQYF. CDR3 in DNA: TGTGCCAGCACCCTAGCGGGAGGGCCCAGCGAGCAGTACTTC.

The chain carries TRBV9 and TRBJ1-6, with D possibly being TRBD1 (5 bases). Germline values: CDR1 SGDLS, CDR2 YYNGEE. V lost 2 bases, J lost 6 bases, and 15 bases lay in between. The CDR3 is made up of 16 amino acids. The CDR3 loop reads CASSVGGRGGNSPLHF. CDR3 bases: TGTGCCAGCAGCGTCGGGGGAAGGGGCGGTAATTCACCCCTCCACTTT.

This chain joins TRBV6-5 and TRBJ1-5; D is unresolved. Germline CDR1 MNHEY, CDR2 SVGAGI. Trimming took off 0 bases at V and 9 bases at J, with 9 bases between the two ends. This CDR3 is built from 13 residues. This CDR3 reads CASSYSAGWPQHF. Written as DNA, the CDR3 is TGTGCCAGCAGTTACTCGGCGGGGTGGCCCCAGCATTTT.